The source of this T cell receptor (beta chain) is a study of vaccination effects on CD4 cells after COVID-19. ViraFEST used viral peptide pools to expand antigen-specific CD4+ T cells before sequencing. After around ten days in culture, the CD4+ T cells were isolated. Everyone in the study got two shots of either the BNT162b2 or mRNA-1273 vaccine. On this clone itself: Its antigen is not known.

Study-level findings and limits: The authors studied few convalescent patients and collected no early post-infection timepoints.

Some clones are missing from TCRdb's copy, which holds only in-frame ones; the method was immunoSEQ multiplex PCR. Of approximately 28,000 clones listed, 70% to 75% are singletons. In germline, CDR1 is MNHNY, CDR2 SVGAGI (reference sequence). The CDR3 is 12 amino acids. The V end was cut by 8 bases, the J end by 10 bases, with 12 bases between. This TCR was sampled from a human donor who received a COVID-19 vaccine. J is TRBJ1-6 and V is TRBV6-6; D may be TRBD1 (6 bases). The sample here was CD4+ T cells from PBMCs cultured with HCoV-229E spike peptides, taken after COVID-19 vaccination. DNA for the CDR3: TGTGCCAGCCACAGGGAGGGCTCACCCCTCCACTTT. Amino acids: CASHREGSPLHF.